The clone carrying this T cell receptor (beta chain) appeared a few times. No antigen is known for it. The sample originates from a study of CD8+ T cells in alopecia areata. General study results and limits: Under tofacitinib, fewer expanded CD8+ clones appeared among the top 100 scalp clones.

In each case, RNA was isolated and then reverse transcribed into cDNA as the sequencing template. Profiling relied on immunoSEQ multiplex PCR, and the TCRdb table lists in-frame clones only, not all of them. In the table there are under 350,000 clones, 58% of which are singletons. The CDR3 loop spans 12 amino acids. Trimming removed 2 bases at V and 12 bases at J, with 11 bases between. Germline CDR1 reads SNHLY; CDR2 reads FYNNEI. Indicated treatment: oral pan-JAK inhibitor, 5-10 mg twice daily. Sorted populations comprised CD4+ and CD8+ T cells obtained from PBMCs. This clonotype was obtained from a human donor with alopecia areata. This chain connects TRBV2 to TRBJ2-1; D perhaps matches TRBD2 (6 bases). This specimen consisted of CD4+ T cells sorted from blood, obtained at week 24, from a patient treated with tofacitinib. The CDR3: CASSELERVQFF. For the CDR3, the DNA is TGTGCCAGCAGTGAACTAGAGCGGGTGCAGTTCTTC. Using reference TRBV2 and TRBJ2-1 for the parts outside the CDR3, the full variable domain is EPEVTQTPSHQVTQMGQEVILRCVPISNHLYFYWYRQILGQKVEFLVSFYNNEISEKSEIFDDQFSVERPDGSNFTLKIRSTKLEDSAMYFCASSELERVQFFGPGTRLTVL.